One and the same sample provided the 20 T cell receptor beta chains below, sequenced in a study of beta chain features in type 1 diabetes (dated by TCRdb to the late 2010s). The library was generated by the immunoSEQ multiplex PCR assay. All of the isolated RNA was reverse transcribed with the High Capacity cDNA Reverse Transcription Kit, so expressed TCRB transcripts were sequenced. Held by TCRdb, this immuneACCESS table contains in-frame sequences only and omits some clones. Under half of the omission traces to an unresolved V gene where checked; the cause of the rest is unknown. For this sample there are hundreds of thousands of clones; around an eighth appear just once. 0.022% of the sample rests with the top ten. Overall results and qualifications from the work: Type 1 diabetes patients showed a moderate but significant shortening of TCRB CDR3 length in all four CD4+ subsets.

These receptors' antigens are unknown. The material sequenced was naive CD4+ T cells from blood. Read against the paper, the sample's cell subset or site label means: true naive CD4+ T cells. Receptors were obtained from a young man with type 1 diabetes.

In regard to this clone: The same CDR3 can be traced to other DNA sequences in this sample. This chain connects TRBV7-9 to TRBJ1-6; 10 bases are a match to TRBD1. Trimming at V came to 5 bases and at J to 7 bases, leaving 5 bases not matched to a gene. Germline assignment: CDR1 SEHNR and CDR2 FQNEAQ (reference sequence). The CDR3 covers 15 residues. The CDR3 nucleotides read TGTGCCAGCAGCAGAGGGACAGGGGAGAATTCACCCCTCCACTTT. Encoded protein: CASSRGTGENSPLHF.

The V gene is TRBV14, the J gene TRBJ1-1; D ambiguous. V was pared by 0 bases and J by 13 bases, with 12 bases between. The CDR3 is 12 amino acids. Germline V gives CDR1 SGHDN, CDR2 FVKESK. The CDR3 reads CASSQDRVKVFF. DNA of the CDR3: TGTGCCAGCAGCCAAGACCGGGTTAAGGTTTTCTTT.

The chain combines TRBV7-9 with TRBJ1-4; a possible D gene is TRBD1 (5 bases). Trimming took off 5 bases at V and 3 bases at J, with 16 bases between the two ends. The CDR3 extends over 16 amino acids. Germline V lookup: CDR1 SEHNR, CDR2 FQNEAQ (reference sequence). The CDR3 here is CASSRPSGTSNEKLFF. CDR3 nucleotides: TGTGCCAGCAGCCGACCTAGCGGGACCTCTAATGAAAAACTGTTTTTT.

This clone was detected only a few times. The chain uses TRBV21-1 and TRBJ1-1; the D call of TRBD1 is as the table states it, not checked on the DNA. TRBV21-1 is deemed a pseudogene. The CDR3 covers 14 residues. CDR3 coding DNA: TGTGCCAGCAGGGGGACAGGGCTGAACACTGAAGCTTTCTTT. It translates to CASRGTGLNTEAFF.

The chain combines TRBV5-4 with TRBJ1-5; weak D call: TRBD1 (5 bases). Trimming shortened V by 0 bases and J by 6 bases, and 10 bases separated the two germline ends. The CDR3 covers 14 residues. The germline CDR1 and CDR2 sequences are SGHNT and YYREEE (reference sequence). CDR3 in DNA: TGTGCCAGCAGCTTGGGAGGGGCGGGTCAGCCCCAGCATTTT. Residues: CASSLGGAGQPQHF. Looking up the rest from reference TRBV5-4 and TRBJ1-5 gives the full variable domain: ETGVTQSPTHLIKTRGQQVTLRCSSQSGHNTVSWYQQALGQGPQFIFQYYREEENGRGNFPPRFSGLQFPNYSSELNVNALELDDSALYLCASSLGGAGQPQHFGDGTRLSIL.

The CDR3 spells CASSLGQGDTF. CDR3 sequence (DNA): TGTGCCAGCAGCTTGGGACAGGGTGACACCTTC. The J gene is TRBJ1-2, the V gene TRBV5-4; TRBD1 agrees at 7 bases. V lost 0 bases and J lost 12; bases outside the gene matches: 2. CDR1 is SGHNT, CDR2 YYREEE, per germline (reference sequence). CDR3 size: 11 residues. Full variable domain (outside the CDR3, taken from reference TRBV5-4 and TRBJ1-2): ETGVTQSPTHLIKTRGQQVTLRCSSQSGHNTVSWYQQALGQGPQFIFQYYREEENGRGNFPPRFSGLQFPNYSSELNVNALELDDSALYLCASSLGQGDTFGSGTRLTVV.

This clone showed up just a few times. J is TRBJ2-3 and V is TRBV7-2; 7 bases line up with TRBD1. V was clipped by 4 bases and J by 1 base; unmatched bases: 11. This CDR3 is 17 amino acids long. The germline V gene encodes CDR1 SGHTA and CDR2 FQGNSA. CDR3 coding DNA: TGTGCCAGCAGCTCGCCGGGACAGCTCCACCGCACAGATACGCAGTATTTT. Translation gives CASSSPGQLHRTDTQYF.

The V and J genes are TRBV5-6 and TRBJ1-2; TRBD1 matches at 7 bases. Germline trimming cut 0 bases from V and 5 bases from J; bases unmatched to any gene: 10. The CDR3 loop spans 16 amino acids. Germline V gene data show CDR1 as SGHDT and CDR2 as YYEEEE. The CDR3 loop is CASSLGDRVLTYGYTF. In DNA form, the CDR3 reads TGTGCCAGCAGCTTGGGAGACAGGGTACTCACTTATGGCTACACCTTC.

The CDR3 loop is CASQEATEAFF. In DNA form, the CDR3 reads TGTGCCAGCCAGGAGGCGACTGAAGCTTTCTTT. The rearrangement uses TRBV28 and TRBJ1-1; D unresolved. Germline V gene sequence: CDR1 MDHEN, CDR2 SYDVKM. Trimming stripped 8 bases from V and 5 bases from J, with 9 bases between. The CDR3 length is 11 residues.

This clone was picked up a small number of times. The chain is built from TRBV7-3 and TRBJ2-3, with TRBD1 matching over 7 bases. Trimming removed 2 bases from V and 0 bases from J; junction bases left unmatched: 2. Germline V CDR1 and CDR2: SGHTA, FQGTGA. The CDR3 covers 15 residues. In DNA, the CDR3 is TGTGCCAGCAGCTTAGGGGACAGTAGCACAGATACGCAGTATTTT. This sequence encodes CASSLGDSSTDTQYF.

A few counts support this clone. V gene TRBV29-1 combines with J gene TRBJ2-3; D ambiguous. V was cut by 7 bases and J by 2 bases, with 7 bases left in between. Germline assignment: CDR1 SQVTM and CDR2 ANQGSEA. The CDR3 consists of 11 residues. The CDR3 loop reads CSARSTDTQYF. Here the CDR3 DNA reads TGCAGCGCAAGATCCACAGATACGCAGTATTTT.

The gene calls are TRBV5-6 and TRBJ2-1; D not resolved. CDR3 length equals 13 residues. Germline lookup yields CDR1 SGHDT and CDR2 YYEEEE. Trimming stripped 1 base from V and 8 bases from J, with 10 bases between. Here the CDR3 reads CASSLYSLDEQFF. CDR3 sequence (DNA): TGTGCCAGCAGCTTGTACAGTCTTGATGAGCAGTTCTTC.

The chain is built from TRBV7-3 and TRBJ1-1; D call uncertain. The CDR3 extends over 13 amino acids. V lost 2 bases and J 3 bases, leaving 7 bases between the germline ends. Germline-derived CDR1 and CDR2 are SGHTA and FQGTGA. This CDR3 is CASSLSWDTEAFF. The CDR3, as DNA: TGTGCCAGCAGCTTATCCTGGGACACTGAAGCTTTCTTT.

This clone was found a few times. The rearrangement links TRBV15 to TRBJ1-5; no clear D gene. The CDR3 is made up of 13 amino acids. V gave up 3 bases and J gave up 3 bases, with 6 bases separating them. Germline CDR1 LNHNV, CDR2 YYDKDF (reference sequence). CDR3 sequence: CATSRRINQPQHF. As DNA, the CDR3 is TGTGCCACCAGCAGGCGGATCAATCAGCCCCAGCATTTT. The full variable domain, completed using reference TRBV15 and TRBJ1-5, is DAMVIQNPRYQVTQFGKPVTLSCSQTLNHNVMYWYQQKSSQAPKLLFHYYDKDFNNEADTPDNFQSRRPNTSFCFLDIRSPGLGDTAMYLCATSRRINQPQHFGDGTRLSIL.

The V and J genes are TRBV27 and TRBJ2-5, with 7 bases matching TRBD1. CDR1 and CDR2 (germline): MNHEY, SMNVEV (reference sequence). V lost 8 bases and J lost 3; bases outside the gene matches: 12. The CDR3 runs to 15 residues. CDR3 nucleotides: TGTGCCAGCTCCTCGGGACAGCCGGGGAAAGAGACCCAGTACTTC. Protein sequence: CASSSGQPGKETQYF.

The gene calls are TRBV10-3 and TRBJ1-1, with a possible D match to TRBD1 (5 bases). This CDR3 region has 13 residues. V dropped 10 bases and J dropped 1 base, with 13 bases sitting between them. CDR1 and CDR2 (germline): ENHRY, SYGVKD. The CDR3: CATMGTANTEAFF. The DNA of the CDR3 is TGTGCCACGATGGGGACGGCGAACACTGAAGCTTTCTTT.

This clone showed up just a few times. This sequence joins TRBV19 and TRBJ2-5; D uncertain. Trimming took off 3 bases at V and 1 base at J, with 6 bases between the two ends. Germline values: CDR1 LNHDA, CDR2 SQIVND (reference sequence). The CDR3 sequence is 13 residues long. The CDR3 reads CASSIGRQETQYF. CDR3 bases: TGTGCCAGTAGTATCGGACGCCAAGAGACCCAGTACTTC.

CDR3 amino acids: CASSPSRDHQPQHF. DNA for the CDR3: TGTGCCAGCTCACCCAGCAGGGATCATCAGCCCCAGCATTTT. The gene calls are TRBV18 and TRBJ1-5; D may be TRBD1 (5 bases). Germline CDR1 is KGHSH and CDR2 is LQKENI. The CDR3 extends over 14 amino acids. V lost 3 bases to trimming and J lost 5 bases, with 11 bases between them.

This clone was seen a handful of times. Distinct nucleotide sequences in the sample also encode this CDR3. The J gene is TRBJ1-1, the V gene TRBV30; D ambiguous. The CDR3 is 11 residues long. CDR1 is GTSNPN and CDR2 is SVGIG in the germline V gene (reference sequence). V was shortened by 4 bases and J by 2 bases, with 5 bases between the two germline ends. CDR3 DNA: TGTGCCTGGAAAGCAAACACTGAAGCTTTCTTT. Its translation is CAWKANTEAFF.

The sample holds a few counts of this clone. The chain employs TRBV27 and TRBJ2-6; D uncertain. The V gene's germline CDR1 is MNHEY and CDR2 SMNVEV (reference sequence). V was trimmed by 5 bases and J by 3 bases, leaving 11 bases between them. The CDR3 spans 15 residues. CDR3 region: CASSPQVFGANVLTF. The CDR3 region has the DNA TGTGCCAGCAGTCCCCAGGTATTTGGGGCCAACGTCCTGACTTTC. Drawing the rest from reference TRBV27 and TRBJ2-6, the complete variable domain is EAQVTQNPRYLITVTGKKLTVTCSQNMNHEYMSWYRQDPGLGLRQIYYSMNVEVTDKGDVPEGYKVSRKEKRNFPLILESPSPNQTSLYFCASSPQVFGANVLTFGAGSRLTVL.